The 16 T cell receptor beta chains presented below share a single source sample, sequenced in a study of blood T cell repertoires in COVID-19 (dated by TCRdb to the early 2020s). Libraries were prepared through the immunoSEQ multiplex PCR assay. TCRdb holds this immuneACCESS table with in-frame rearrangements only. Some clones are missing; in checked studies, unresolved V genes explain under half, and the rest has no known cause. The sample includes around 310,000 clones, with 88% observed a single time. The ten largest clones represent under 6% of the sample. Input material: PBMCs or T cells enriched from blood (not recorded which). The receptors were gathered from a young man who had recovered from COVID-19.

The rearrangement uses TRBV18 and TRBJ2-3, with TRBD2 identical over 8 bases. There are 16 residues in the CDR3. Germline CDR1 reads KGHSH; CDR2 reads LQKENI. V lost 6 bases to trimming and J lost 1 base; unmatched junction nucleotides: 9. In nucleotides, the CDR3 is TGTGCCAGCTCCCGTATGACTAGCGACGGCACAGATACGCAGTATTTT. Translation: CASSRMTSDGTDTQYF.

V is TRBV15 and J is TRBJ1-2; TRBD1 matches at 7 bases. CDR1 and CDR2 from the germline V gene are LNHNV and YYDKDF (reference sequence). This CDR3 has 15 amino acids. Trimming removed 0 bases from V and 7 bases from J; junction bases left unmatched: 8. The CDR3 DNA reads TGTGCCACCAGCAGAGATGTCACAGGGGAAGGTGGCTACACCTTC. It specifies CATSRDVTGEGGYTF.

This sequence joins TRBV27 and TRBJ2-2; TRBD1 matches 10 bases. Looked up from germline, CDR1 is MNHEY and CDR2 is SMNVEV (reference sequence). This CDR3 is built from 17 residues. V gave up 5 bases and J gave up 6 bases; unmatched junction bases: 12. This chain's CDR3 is CASSPKNDRGRAGELFF. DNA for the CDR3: TGTGCCAGCAGTCCCAAGAACGACAGGGGGCGGGCCGGGGAGCTGTTTTTT.

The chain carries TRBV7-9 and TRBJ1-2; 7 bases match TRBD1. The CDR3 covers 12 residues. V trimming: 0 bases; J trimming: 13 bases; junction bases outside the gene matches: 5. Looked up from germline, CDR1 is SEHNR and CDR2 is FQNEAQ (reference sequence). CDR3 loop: CASSLAQGTSTF. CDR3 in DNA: TGTGCCAGCAGCTTAGCACAGGGGACGTCCACCTTC. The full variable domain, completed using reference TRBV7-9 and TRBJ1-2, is DTGVSQNPRHKITKRGQNVTFRCDPISEHNRLYWYRQTLGQGPEFLTYFQNEAQLEKSRLLSDRFSAERPKGSFSTLEIQRTEQGDSAMYLCASSLAQGTSTFGSGTRLTVV.

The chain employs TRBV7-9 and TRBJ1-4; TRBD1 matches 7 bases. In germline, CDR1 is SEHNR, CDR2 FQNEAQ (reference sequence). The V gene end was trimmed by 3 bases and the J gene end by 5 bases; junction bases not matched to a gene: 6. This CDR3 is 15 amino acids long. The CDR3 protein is CASSFRQGINEKLFF. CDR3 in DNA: TGTGCCAGCAGCTTTAGACAGGGAATAAATGAAAAACTGTTTTTT.

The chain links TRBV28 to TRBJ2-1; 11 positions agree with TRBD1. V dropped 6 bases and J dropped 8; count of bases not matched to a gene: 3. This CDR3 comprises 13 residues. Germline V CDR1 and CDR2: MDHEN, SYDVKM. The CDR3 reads CASRGDRGDEQFF. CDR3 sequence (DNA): TGTGCCAGCAGGGGGGACAGGGGGGATGAGCAGTTCTTC.

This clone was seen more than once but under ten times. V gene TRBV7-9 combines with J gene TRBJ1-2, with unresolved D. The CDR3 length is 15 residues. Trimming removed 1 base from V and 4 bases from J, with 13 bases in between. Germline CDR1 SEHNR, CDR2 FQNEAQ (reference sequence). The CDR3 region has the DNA TGTGCCAGCAGCTTAGAATCGCCAGGCTTCTATGGCTACACCTTC. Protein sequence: CASSLESPGFYGYTF.

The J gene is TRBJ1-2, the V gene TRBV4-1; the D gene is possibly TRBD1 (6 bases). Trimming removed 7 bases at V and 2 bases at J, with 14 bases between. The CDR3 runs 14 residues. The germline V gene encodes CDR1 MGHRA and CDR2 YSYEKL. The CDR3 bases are TGCGCCAGCACCCCCGGACAGCAGAACTATGGCTACACCTTC. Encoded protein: CASTPGQQNYGYTF.

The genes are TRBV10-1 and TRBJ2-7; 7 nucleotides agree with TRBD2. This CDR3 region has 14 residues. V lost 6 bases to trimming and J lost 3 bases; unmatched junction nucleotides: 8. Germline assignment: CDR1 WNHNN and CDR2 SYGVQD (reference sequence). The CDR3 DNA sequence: TGCGCCAGCAGGAAGGAAGCGGGGAGCTACGAGCAGTACTTC. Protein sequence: CASRKEAGSYEQYF.

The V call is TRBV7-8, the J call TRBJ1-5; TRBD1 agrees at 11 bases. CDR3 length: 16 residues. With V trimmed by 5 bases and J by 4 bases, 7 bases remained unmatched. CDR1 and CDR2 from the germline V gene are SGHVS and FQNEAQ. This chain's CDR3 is CASSRGRDRGNQPQHF. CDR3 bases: TGTGCCAGCAGCCGAGGTCGGGACAGGGGGAATCAGCCCCAGCATTTT.

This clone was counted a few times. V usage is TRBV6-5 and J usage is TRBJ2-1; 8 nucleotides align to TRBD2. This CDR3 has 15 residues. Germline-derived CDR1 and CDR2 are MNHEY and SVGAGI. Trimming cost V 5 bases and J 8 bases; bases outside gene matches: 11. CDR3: CASSRSGGVRDEQFF. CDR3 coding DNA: TGTGCCAGCAGTCGCAGCGGGGGAGTCCGGGATGAGCAGTTCTTC.

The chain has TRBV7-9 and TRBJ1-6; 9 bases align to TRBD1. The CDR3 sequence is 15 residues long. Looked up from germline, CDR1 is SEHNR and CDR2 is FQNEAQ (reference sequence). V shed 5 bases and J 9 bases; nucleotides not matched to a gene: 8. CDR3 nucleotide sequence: TGTGCCAGCAGCAGGACAGGGGTTTCCAGTTCACCCCTCCACTTT. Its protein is CASSRTGVSSSPLHF.

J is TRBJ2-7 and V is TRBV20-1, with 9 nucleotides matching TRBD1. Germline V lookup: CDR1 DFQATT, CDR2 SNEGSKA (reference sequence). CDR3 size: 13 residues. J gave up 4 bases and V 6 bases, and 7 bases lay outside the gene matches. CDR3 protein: CSASTGGAYEQYF. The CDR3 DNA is TGCAGTGCAAGTACAGGGGGCGCGTACGAGCAGTACTTC.

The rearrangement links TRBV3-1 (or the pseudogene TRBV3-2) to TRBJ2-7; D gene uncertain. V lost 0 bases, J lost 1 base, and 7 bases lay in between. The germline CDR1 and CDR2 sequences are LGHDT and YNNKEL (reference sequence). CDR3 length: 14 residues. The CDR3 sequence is CASSQDGKSYEQYF. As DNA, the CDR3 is TGTGCCAGCAGCCAAGACGGTAAATCCTACGAGCAGTACTTC.

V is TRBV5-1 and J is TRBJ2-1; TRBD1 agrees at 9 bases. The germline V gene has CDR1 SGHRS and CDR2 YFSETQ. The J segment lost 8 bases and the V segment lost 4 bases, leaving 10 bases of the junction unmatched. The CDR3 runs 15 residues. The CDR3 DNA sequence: TGCGCCAGCAGCCTGACAGGGGGATTAGCGGATGAGCAGTTCTTC. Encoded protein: CASSLTGGLADEQFF.

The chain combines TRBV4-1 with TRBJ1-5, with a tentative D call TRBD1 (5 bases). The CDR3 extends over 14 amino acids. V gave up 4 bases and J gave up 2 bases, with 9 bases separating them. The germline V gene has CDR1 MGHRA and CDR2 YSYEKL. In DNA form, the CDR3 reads TGCGCCAGCAGCCGGACAAGAGGCAATCAGCCCCAGCATTTT. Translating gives CASSRTRGNQPQHF.